The rows below give T cell receptor beta chains drawn from one sample of a study of beta chain features in type 1 diabetes. The assay was immunoSEQ multiplex PCR, and TCRdb's table has in-frame clones only and misses some. The profile shows 100,000 to 150,000 clones, roughly 17% of them singletons. Source material: central memory CD4+ T cells from blood. The receptors derive from a man aged 18 to 29 with type 1 diabetes. Both conserved end residues are part of each CDR3. A D gene is named only where the DNA matches it firmly. The size of a clone is reported for some rows only, either as once, few or many, or as a class for expanded clones.

D: TRBD1; size: .; V: TRBV6-4; J: TRBJ2-5; CDR3: CASSDSKPGQGLRETQYF; DNA: TGTGCCAGCAGTGACTCCAAACCGGGACAGGGGTTAAGGGAGACCCAGTACTTC
D: .; size: few; V: TRBV6-5; J: TRBJ1-1; CDR3: CASLGVGTEAFF; DNA: TGTGCCAGCTTGGGAGTGGGCACTGAAGCTTTCTTT
D: TRBD1; size: .; V: TRBV9; J: TRBJ2-1; CDR3: CASSLTDRTTYNEQFF; DNA: TGTGCCAGCAGCTTGACGGACAGGACGACCTACAATGAGCAGTTCTTC
D: .; size: few; V: TRBV7-2; J: TRBJ1-2; CDR3: CASSLAKSAGGYTF; DNA: TGTGCCAGCAGCTTAGCGAAGTCCGCGGGAGGCTACACCTTC
D: .; size: .; V: TRBV5-1; J: TRBJ2-5; CDR3: CASSSQGPQETQYF; DNA: TGCGCCAGCAGCTCGCAAGGCCCCCAAGAGACCCAGTACTTC
D: .; size: many; V: TRBV11-2; J: TRBJ2-2; CDR3: CASSRDFNTGELFF; DNA: TGTGCCAGCAGCCGAGACTTCAACACCGGGGAGCTGTTTTTT
D: TRBD2; size: few; V: TRBV7-3; J: TRBJ2-5; CDR3: CASSPWGGGETQYF; DNA: TGTGCCAGCAGCCCCTGGGGGGGAGGAGAGACCCAGTACTTC
D: .; size: .; V: TRBV4-3; J: TRBJ2-1; CDR3: CASSPRGRGLVEQFF; DNA: TGCGCCAGCAGCCCACGCGGCAGGGGTCTGGTTGAGCAGTTCTTC
D: .; size: few; V: TRBV7-2; J: TRBJ2-5; CDR3: CASSWILGDETQYF; DNA: TGTGCCAGCAGCTGGATCCTTGGGGATGAGACCCAGTACTTC
D: .; size: many; V: TRBV5-4; J: TRBJ2-7; CDR3: CASGLTGSYEQYF; DNA: TGTGCCAGCGGGCTAACAGGCTCCTACGAGCAGTACTTC
D: .; size: .; V: TRBV18; J: TRBJ2-6; CDR3: CASSPTSTGHSGANVLTF; DNA: TGTGCCAGCTCCCCTACCTCGACAGGCCACTCTGGGGCCAACGTCCTGACTTTC
D: TRBD1; size: .; V: TRBV6-5; J: TRBJ1-2; CDR3: CASRPGQGPRGYTF; DNA: TGTGCCAGCAGACCTGGACAGGGGCCTCGTGGCTACACCTTC
D: .; size: few; V: TRBV29-1; J: TRBJ1-1; CDR3: CSGSPGWGMNTEAFF; DNA: TGCAGCGGCAGCCCGGGATGGGGTATGAACACTGAAGCTTTCTTT
D: .; size: few; V: TRBV5-1; J: TRBJ2-5; CDR3: CASRPESETQYF; DNA: TGCGCCAGCAGACCCGAGTCGGAGACCCAGTACTTC
D: .; size: few; V: TRBV30; J: TRBJ1-6; CDR3: CAWSSKGSNNSPLHF; DNA: TGTGCCTGGAGTAGTAAGGGAAGTAATAATTCACCCCTCCACTTT
D: TRBD2; size: many; V: TRBV4-1; J: TRBJ2-1; CDR3: CASSQDPPYAGVYNEQFF; DNA: TGCGCCAGCAGCCAAGATCCTCCTTATGCGGGGGTGTACAATGAGCAGTTCTTC
D: .; size: .; V: TRBV11-2; J: TRBJ2-5; CDR3: CASSFGALGQYF; DNA: TGTGCCAGCAGCTTCGGGGCCCTAGGCCAGTACTTC
D: TRBD2; size: few; V: TRBV6-5; J: TRBJ2-5; CDR3: CASSYPLAGAQETQYF; DNA: TGTGCCAGCAGTTACCCACTAGCGGGAGCCCAAGAGACCCAGTACTTC
D: .; size: few; V: TRBV18; J: TRBJ2-2; CDR3: CASSPESGAGELFF; DNA: TGTGCCAGCTCACCAGAATCAGGGGCCGGGGAGCTGTTTTTT
D: TRBD1; size: .; V: TRBV6-1; J: TRBJ2-7; CDR3: CASSRDRGYYEQYF; DNA: TGTGCCAGCAGCCGGGACAGGGGGTATTACGAGCAGTACTTC
D: .; size: .; V: TRBV9; J: TRBJ2-1; CDR3: CASSVEPVSYNEQFF; DNA: TGTGCCAGCAGCGTAGAACCGGTGTCCTACAATGAGCAGTTCTTC
D: TRBD2; size: few; V: TRBV5-1; J: TRBJ2-3; CDR3: CASSFPPSGARDTQYF; DNA: TGCGCCAGCAGCTTCCCCCCTAGCGGGGCACGCGATACGCAGTATTTT
D: TRBD2; size: .; V: TRBV4-3; J: TRBJ2-1; CDR3: CASSPRGLAGPYNEQFF; DNA: TGCGCCAGCAGCCCGAGGGGACTAGCGGGGCCCTACAATGAGCAGTTCTTC
D: .; size: few; V: TRBV2; J: TRBJ2-1; CDR3: CASSERNWDNEQFF; DNA: TGTGCCAGCAGTGAACGAAATTGGGACAATGAGCAGTTCTTC
D: .; size: .; V: TRBV7-7; J: TRBJ2-1; CDR3: CASSLAPSSYNEQFF; DNA: TGTGCTAGCAGCTTAGCCCCGAGCTCCTACAATGAGCAGTTCTTC